This T cell receptor beta chain appears in the sequencing data of a study of blood T cell repertoires in COVID-19. As for the study in general: Sample material is recorded as cDNA or gDNA derived from T cells, B-cell-depleted T cells, or PBMCs.

The assay was immunoSEQ multiplex PCR, and TCRdb's table has in-frame clones only and misses some. The repertoire holds about 83,000 clones, with about 85% as singletons. V shed 5 bases, J shed 1 base, and the junction held 6 bases outside the gene matches. Germline V gene lookup returns CDR1 SEHNR and CDR2 FQNEAQ (reference sequence). This CDR3 spans 16 amino acids. The sequenced sample was peripheral blood. The chain combines TRBV7-9 with TRBJ2-3; TRBD2 matches 10 bases. The sequence came from a woman in her forties or fifties with active or convalescent COVID-19. The CDR3 loop reads CASSPGLAVGTDTQYF. As DNA, the CDR3 is TGTGCCAGCAGCCCAGGACTAGCGGTGGGCACAGATACGCAGTATTTT. Full variable domain (rest looked up from reference TRBV7-9 and TRBJ2-3): DTGVSQNPRHKITKRGQNVTFRCDPISEHNRLYWYRQTLGQGPEFLTYFQNEAQLEKSRLLSDRFSAERPKGSFSTLEIQRTEQGDSAMYLCASSPGLAVGTDTQYFGPGTRLTVL.